This T cell receptor beta chain was recorded in a study of blood T cell repertoires in COVID-19. As for the study in general: Sample material is recorded as cDNA or gDNA derived from T cells, B-cell-depleted T cells, or PBMCs.

In the original analysis: Nucleated cell number was recorded as an estimate derived from reference gene primer amplification. Assay used: immunoSEQ multiplex PCR; TCRdb lists only in-frame clones, some missing. Clone size and the V and J calls come from that table; the DNA yielded D and trimming. The sample contains approximately 74,000 clones, approximately 80% of which appear only once. From germline, CDR1 is ENHRY and CDR2 SYGVKD. This CDR3 comprises 14 residues. V dropped 1 base and J dropped 6 bases, with 13 bases sitting between them. This receptor was taken from a man older than 75 with active or convalescent COVID-19. The gene calls are TRBV10-3 and TRBJ2-7, with D possibly TRBD1 on 6 matching bases. Sequenced: peripheral blood. In DNA, the CDR3 is TGTGCCATCAGTGAGTTTCAGGGGCTAGGCGAGCAGTACTTC. Encoded protein: CAISEFQGLGEQYF.